This T cell receptor beta chain was documented in a study of identical twins. Study observations and caveats: For zero-insertion analyses, partial confounding could come from invariant MAIT and iNKT cells. The conclusions drew on cross-sectional statistical analysis instead of tracking the same donors.

It was template switching that added a universal primer site, and there were unique molecular identifiers on the cDNA. TCRdb itself ran the 5' RACE reads through MiXCR, one entry per CDR3 protein. The table shows roughly 690,000 distinct CDR3 sequences, with 5.5% to 6.5% occurring only once. The junction had 4 bases not matched to a gene; V was cut back by 4 bases and J by 2 bases. The CDR3 covers 16 residues. In regard to this clonotype: Its matching antigen is unknown.

What was sequenced was naive T cells sorted from blood. V gene TRBV12-3 or TRBV12-4 combines with J gene TRBJ2-3; 12 positions match TRBD2. This sequence originates from a man between 18 and 29 years old in good health. The CDR3 DNA sequence: TGTGCCAGCAGTTGGACTAGCGGGACCTACACAGATACGCAGTATTTT. Protein: CASSWTSGTYTDTQYF.